This T cell receptor beta chain was sequenced for a study of CD8 T cells in Susac syndrome. Study-wide results and limits: The study's TCR sequencing and HLA analysis covered a relatively small number of individuals, and the study acknowledged this.

Reverse transcription used roughly 0.45 to 1 ug RNA and random hexamers. Across 54 Vbeta and 13 Jbeta, TCR beta CDR3 was amplified with immunoSEQ multiplex PCR. MiXCR, run by TCRdb on the immunoSEQ multiplex PCR reads, gives a single entry per CDR3 protein. Found here are more than 200,000 distinct CDR3 sequences, approximately 92% of them singletons; the top ten hold approximately 0.07%. Notes on this clonotype: Antigen specificity is unknown.

V shed 4 bases and J shed 8 bases, with 11 bases lying between them. Germline CDR1 reads LGHDT; CDR2 reads YNNKEL (reference sequence). The CDR3 covers 13 residues. The sample was CD4+ T cells from PBMCs. V is TRBV3-1 and J is TRBJ1-4, with a tentative D call TRBD1 (5 bases). The TCR originated in a human donor with multiple sclerosis. The CDR3 here is CASSRDGKEKLFF. In DNA form, the CDR3 reads TGTGCCAGCAGCCGGGACGGGAAGGAAAAACTGTTTTTT.